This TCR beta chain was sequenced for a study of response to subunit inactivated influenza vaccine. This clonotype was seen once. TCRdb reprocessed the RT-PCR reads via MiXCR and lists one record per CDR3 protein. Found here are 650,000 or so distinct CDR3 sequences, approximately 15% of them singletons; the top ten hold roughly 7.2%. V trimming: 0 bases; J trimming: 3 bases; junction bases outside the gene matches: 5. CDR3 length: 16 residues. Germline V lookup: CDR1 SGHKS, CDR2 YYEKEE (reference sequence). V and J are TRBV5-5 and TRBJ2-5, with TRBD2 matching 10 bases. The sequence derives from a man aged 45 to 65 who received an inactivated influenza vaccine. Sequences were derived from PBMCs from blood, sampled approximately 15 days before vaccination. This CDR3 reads CASSLGASGGKETQYF. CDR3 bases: TGTGCCAGCAGCTTGGGAGCTAGCGGGGGCAAAGAGACCCAGTACTTC.